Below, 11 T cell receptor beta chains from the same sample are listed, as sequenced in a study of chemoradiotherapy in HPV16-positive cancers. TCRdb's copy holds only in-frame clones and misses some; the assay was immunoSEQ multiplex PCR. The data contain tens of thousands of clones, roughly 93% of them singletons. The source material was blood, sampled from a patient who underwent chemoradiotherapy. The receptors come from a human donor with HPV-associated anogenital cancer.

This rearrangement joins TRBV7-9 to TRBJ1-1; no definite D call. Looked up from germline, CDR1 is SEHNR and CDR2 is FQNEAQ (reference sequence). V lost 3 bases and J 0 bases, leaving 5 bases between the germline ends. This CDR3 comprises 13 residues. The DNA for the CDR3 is TGTGCCAGCAGCTTGGACCTGAACACTGAAGCTTTCTTT. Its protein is CASSLDLNTEAFF. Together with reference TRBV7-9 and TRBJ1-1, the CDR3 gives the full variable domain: DTGVSQNPRHKITKRGQNVTFRCDPISEHNRLYWYRQTLGQGPEFLTYFQNEAQLEKSRLLSDRFSAERPKGSFSTLEIQRTEQGDSAMYLCASSLDLNTEAFFGQGTRLTVV.

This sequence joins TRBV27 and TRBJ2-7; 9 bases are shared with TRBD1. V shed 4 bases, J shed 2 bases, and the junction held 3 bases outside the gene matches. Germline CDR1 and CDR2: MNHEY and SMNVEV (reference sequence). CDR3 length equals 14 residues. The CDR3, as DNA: TGTGCCAGCAGTTCCCGGACAGGGGCCTACGAGCAGTACTTC. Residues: CASSSRTGAYEQYF.

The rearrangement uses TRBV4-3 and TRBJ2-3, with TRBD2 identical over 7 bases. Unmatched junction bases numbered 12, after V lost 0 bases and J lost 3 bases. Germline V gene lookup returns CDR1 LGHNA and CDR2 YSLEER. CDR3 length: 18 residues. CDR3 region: CASSQDVLGREKTDTQYF. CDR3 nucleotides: TGCGCCAGCAGCCAAGATGTGCTGGGGCGGGAGAAAACAGATACGCAGTATTTT.

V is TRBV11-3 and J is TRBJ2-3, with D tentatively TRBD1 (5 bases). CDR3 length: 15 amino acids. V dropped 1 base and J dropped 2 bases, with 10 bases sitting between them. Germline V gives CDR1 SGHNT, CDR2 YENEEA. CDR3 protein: CASSLGRQITDTQYF. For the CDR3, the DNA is TGTGCCAGCAGCTTAGGAAGACAGATCACAGATACGCAGTATTTT.

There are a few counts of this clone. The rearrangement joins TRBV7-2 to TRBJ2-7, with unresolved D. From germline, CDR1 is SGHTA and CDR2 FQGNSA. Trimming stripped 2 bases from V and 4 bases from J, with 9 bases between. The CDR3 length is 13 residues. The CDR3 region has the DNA TGTGCCAGCAGCTTAAGCCCTTCGTACGAGCAGTACTTC. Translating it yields CASSLSPSYEQYF. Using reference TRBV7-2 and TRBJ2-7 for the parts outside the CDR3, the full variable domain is GAGVSQSPSNKVTEKGKDVELRCDPISGHTALYWYRQSLGQGLEFLIYFQGNSAPDKSGLPSDRFSAERTGGSVSTLTIQRTQQEDSAVYLCASSLSPSYEQYFGPGTRLTVT.

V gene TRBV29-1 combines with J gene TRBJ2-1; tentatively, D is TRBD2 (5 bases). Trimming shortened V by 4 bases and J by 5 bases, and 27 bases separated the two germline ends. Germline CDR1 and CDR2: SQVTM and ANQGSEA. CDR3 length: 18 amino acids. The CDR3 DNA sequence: TGCAGCGTTGTGCTGCCCGGGGAGAGAGCGACATTGCACAATGAGCAGTTCTTC. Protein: CSVVLPGERATLHNEQFF.

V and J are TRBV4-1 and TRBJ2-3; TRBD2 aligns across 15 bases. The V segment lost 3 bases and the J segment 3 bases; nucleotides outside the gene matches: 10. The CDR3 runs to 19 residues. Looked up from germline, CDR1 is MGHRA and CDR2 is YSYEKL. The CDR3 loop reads CASSHPGLAGGPETDTQYF. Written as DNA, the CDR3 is TGCGCCAGCAGCCACCCCGGACTAGCGGGAGGGCCTGAAACAGATACGCAGTATTTT.

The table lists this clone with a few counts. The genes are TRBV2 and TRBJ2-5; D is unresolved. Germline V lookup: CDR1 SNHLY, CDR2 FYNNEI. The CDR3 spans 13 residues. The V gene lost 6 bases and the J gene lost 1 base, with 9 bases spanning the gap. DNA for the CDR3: TGTGCCAGCAGCGCATCCCTCCAAGAGACCCAGTACTTC. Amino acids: CASSASLQETQYF.

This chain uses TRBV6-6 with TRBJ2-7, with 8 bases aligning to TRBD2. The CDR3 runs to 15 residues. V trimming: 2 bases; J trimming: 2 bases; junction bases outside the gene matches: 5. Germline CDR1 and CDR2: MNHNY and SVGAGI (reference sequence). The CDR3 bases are TGTGCCAGCAGTTACGTTGCGGGAGGTACCTACGAGCAGTACTTC. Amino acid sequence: CASSYVAGGTYEQYF.

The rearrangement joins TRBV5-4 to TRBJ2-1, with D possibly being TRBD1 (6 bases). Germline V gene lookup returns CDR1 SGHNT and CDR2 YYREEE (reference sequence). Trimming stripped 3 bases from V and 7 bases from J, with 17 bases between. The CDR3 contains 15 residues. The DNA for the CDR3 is TGTGCCAGCAGCTACAGGGTGAAGATACCAAATGAGCAGTTCTTC. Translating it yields CASSYRVKIPNEQFF.

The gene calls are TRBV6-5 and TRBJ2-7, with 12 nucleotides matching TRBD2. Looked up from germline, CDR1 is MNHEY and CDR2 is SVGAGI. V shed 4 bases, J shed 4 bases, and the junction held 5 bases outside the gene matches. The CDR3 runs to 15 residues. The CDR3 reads CASSSGLAGIYEQYF. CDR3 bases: TGTGCCAGCAGTTCCGGACTAGCGGGAATTTACGAGCAGTACTTC.